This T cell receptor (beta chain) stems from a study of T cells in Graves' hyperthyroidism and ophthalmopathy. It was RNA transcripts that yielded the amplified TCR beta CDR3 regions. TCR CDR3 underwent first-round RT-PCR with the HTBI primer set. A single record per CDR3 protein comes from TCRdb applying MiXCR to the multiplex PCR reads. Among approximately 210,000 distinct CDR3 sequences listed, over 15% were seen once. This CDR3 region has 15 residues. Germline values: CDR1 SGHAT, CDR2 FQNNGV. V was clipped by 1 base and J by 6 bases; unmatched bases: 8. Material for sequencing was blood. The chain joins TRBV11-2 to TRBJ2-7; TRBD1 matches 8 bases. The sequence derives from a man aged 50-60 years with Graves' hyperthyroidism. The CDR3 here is CASSLGTGFPGEQYF. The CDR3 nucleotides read TGTGCCAGCAGCTTAGGGACAGGGTTCCCTGGCGAGCAGTACTTC.